This TCR beta chain appears in the sequencing data of a study of long-term antiretroviral therapy in people with HIV. Comment on this clone: Its cognate antigen is unknown.

With survey level as its setting, the immunoSEQ assay was v3.0. The assay was immunoSEQ multiplex PCR, and TCRdb's table has in-frame clones only and misses some. The table lists 12,000 or so clones, 82% of them singletons. General study findings and limits: Clones that had undergone expansion before ART dominated the repertoire at all time points.

All participants with HIV were treated in the United States. Held in samples before DNA extraction were roughly 0.95-11 million cryopreserved PBMC. V was cut by 2 bases and J by 5 bases, with 10 bases left in between. CDR3 length: 13 amino acids. Germline V CDR1 and CDR2: SGDLS, YYNGEE. This sequence joins TRBV9 and TRBJ1-1; TRBD1 is a possible D gene (5 bases). The TCR sequence derives from a man between 50 and 59 years old with HIV. The source was unsorted PBMCs, collected about 8 years after starting antiretroviral therapy. CDR3 DNA: TGTGCCAGCAGCGTTGGGACGGGTACTGAAGCTTTCTTT. Translating gives CASSVGTGTEAFF.